This T cell receptor beta chain comes out of a study of blood T cell repertoires in COVID-19. Whole-study context: Samples representing acute and convalescent COVID-19 were sourced from the United States, Italy and Spain. T cells, B-cell-depleted T cells, or PBMCs provided the cDNA or gDNA that served as material.

The V and J ends lost 0 bases and 5 bases respectively, with 8 bases between them. Looked up from germline, CDR1 is SGHNT and CDR2 is YYREEE (reference sequence). The CDR3 extends over 13 amino acids. In the original processing: Scientists estimated how many nucleated cells there were by amplifying reference gene primers. The assay was immunoSEQ multiplex PCR, and TCRdb's table has in-frame clones only and misses some. V, J and clone size derive from that table, while D and trimming were established from the DNA sequence. The data contain over 150,000 clones, around nine tenths of them seen just once; the ten biggest clones take up roughly 0.85%.

The specimen was peripheral blood. V is TRBV5-4 and J is TRBJ2-5; the D is unclear. This receptor was identified in a woman aged 18-29 years who had recovered from COVID-19. The CDR3, as DNA: TGTGCCAGCAGCTTGGTGGAGTCGGAGACCCAGTACTTC. The encoded protein is CASSLVESETQYF.